The clone carrying this T cell receptor beta chain was counted a single time. The antigen is unknown. With 60 Vbeta and 13 Jbeta primers, the PCR was carried out. Measured with immunoSEQ multiplex PCR; TCRdb has only the in-frame clones, and not every one. Of 150,000 to 160,000 clones listed, roughly three quarters were seen once; the top ten hold approximately 7.7%. This sample is drawn from a study of cytomegalovirus exposure and HLA in healthy donors. At the level of the study: Findings of an earlier analysis included over 95 million unique TCR beta sequences from 180 million or so T cells. The Caucasian-associated ancestry cluster held under 90% of some 420 genotyped donors. Study-level findings and limits: In a later analysis, donors in an Asian-associated ancestry cluster reportedly had fewer N-insertions in productive TCRs than the cohort mean. The study flagged fewer than 200 TCR beta chains as cytomegalovirus-associated.

Germline CDR1 is MNHEY and CDR2 is SVGAGI. Trimming removed 2 bases from V and 8 bases from J; junction bases left unmatched: 8. The CDR3 runs 14 residues. The sample taken for sequencing was PBMCs. V gene TRBV6-5 combines with J gene TRBJ1-1; 7 bases align to TRBD1. The receptor was isolated from a man younger than 40 in good health and CMV-seropositive. Here the CDR3 reads CASSYGQAIPEAFF. The CDR3 DNA reads TGTGCCAGCAGTTACGGACAGGCGATCCCGGAAGCTTTCTTT.